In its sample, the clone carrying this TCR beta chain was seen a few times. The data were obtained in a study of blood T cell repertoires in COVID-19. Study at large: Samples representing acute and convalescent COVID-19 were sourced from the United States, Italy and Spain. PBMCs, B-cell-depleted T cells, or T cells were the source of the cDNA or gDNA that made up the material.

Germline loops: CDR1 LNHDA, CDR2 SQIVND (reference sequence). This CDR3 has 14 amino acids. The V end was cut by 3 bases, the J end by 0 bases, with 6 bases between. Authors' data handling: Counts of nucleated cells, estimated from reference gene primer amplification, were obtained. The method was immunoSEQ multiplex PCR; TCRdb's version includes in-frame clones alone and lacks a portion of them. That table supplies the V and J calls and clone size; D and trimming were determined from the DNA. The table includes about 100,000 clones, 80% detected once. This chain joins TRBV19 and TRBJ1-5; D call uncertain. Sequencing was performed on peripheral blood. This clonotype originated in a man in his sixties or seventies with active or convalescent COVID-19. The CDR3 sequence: CASSILVSNQPQHF. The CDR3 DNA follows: TGTGCCAGTAGTATTCTTGTTAGCAATCAGCCCCAGCATTTT.